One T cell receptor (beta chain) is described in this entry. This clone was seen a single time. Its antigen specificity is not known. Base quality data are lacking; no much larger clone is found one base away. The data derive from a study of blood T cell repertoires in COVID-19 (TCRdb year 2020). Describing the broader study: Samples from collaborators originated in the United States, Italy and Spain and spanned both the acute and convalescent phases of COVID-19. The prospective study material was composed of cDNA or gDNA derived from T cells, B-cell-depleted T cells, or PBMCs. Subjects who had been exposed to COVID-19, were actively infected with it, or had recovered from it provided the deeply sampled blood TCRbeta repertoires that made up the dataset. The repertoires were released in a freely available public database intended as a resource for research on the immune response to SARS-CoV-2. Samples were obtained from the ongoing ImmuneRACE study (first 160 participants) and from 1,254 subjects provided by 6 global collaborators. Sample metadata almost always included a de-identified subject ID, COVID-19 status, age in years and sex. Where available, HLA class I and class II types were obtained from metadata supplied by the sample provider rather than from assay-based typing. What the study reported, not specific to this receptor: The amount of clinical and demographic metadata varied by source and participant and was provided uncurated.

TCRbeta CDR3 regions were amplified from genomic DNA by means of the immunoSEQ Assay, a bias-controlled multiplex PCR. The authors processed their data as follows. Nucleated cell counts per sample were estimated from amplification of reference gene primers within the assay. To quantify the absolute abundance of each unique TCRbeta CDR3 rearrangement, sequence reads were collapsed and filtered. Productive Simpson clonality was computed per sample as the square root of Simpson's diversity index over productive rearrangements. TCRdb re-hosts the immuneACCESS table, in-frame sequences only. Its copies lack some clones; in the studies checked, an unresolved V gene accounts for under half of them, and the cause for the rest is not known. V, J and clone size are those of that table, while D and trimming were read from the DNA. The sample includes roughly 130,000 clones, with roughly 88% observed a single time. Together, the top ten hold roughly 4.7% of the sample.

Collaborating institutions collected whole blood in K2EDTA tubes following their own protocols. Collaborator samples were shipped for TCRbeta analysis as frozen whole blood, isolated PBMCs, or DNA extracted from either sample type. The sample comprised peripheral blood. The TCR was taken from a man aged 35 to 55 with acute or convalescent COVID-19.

The nucleotides are TGTGCCAGCAGCCTACAGGGGAGCAATCAGCCCCAGCATTTT. Translated, it gives CASSLQGSNQPQHF. The V gene is TRBV5-4 and the J gene is TRBJ1-5; TRBD1 agrees with 7 junctional bases. CDR1 and CDR2 were assigned from the germline V gene (reference sequence) as SGHNT and YYREEE. The CDR3 runs 14 residues from the cysteine to the phenylalanine. Just the 42-base CDR3 DNA is kept, in frame starting at base 1. V is cut back by 4 bases and J by 1 base, with 2 bases in the junction unmatched.